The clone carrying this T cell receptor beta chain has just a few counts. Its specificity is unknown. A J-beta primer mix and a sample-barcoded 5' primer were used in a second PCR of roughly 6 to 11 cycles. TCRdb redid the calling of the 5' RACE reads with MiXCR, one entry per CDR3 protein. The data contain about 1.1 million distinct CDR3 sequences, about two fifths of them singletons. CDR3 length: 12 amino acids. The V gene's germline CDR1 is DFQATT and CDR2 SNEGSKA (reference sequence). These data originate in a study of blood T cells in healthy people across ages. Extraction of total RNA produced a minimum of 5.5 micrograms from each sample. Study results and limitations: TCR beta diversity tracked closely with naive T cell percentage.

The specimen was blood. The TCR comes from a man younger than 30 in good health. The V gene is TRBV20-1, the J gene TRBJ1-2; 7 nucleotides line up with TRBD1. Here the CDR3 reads CSPGGQNYGYTF. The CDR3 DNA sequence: TGCAGCCCCGGGGGACAGAACTATGGCTACACCTTC.